This T cell receptor beta chain emerged from a study of blood T cell repertoires in COVID-19. V was pared by 5 bases and J by 5 bases, with 15 bases between. CDR1 and CDR2 from the germline V gene are MNHEY and SVGAGI. The CDR3 runs to 14 residues. The authors' processing: The authors estimated nucleated cell counts from reference gene primer amplification. Profiling relied on immunoSEQ multiplex PCR, and the TCRdb table lists in-frame clones only, not all of them. V and J calls plus clone size are reproduced from that table; the DNA served to infer D and trimming. The sample lists about 150,000 clones; roughly 90% were seen once.

The TCR sequence derives from a woman aged 30 to 39 with acute COVID-19. Input material: PBMCs or T cells enriched from blood (not recorded which). This rearrangement joins TRBV6-5 to TRBJ1-1; D is possibly TRBD1 (6 bases). In DNA, the CDR3 is TGTGCCAGCAGTACCCAGGGAGGGGGGACTGAAGCTTTCTTT. Translation gives CASSTQGGGTEAFF.